The clone carrying this T cell receptor (beta chain) was seen a handful of times. TCRdb's copy holds only in-frame clones and misses some; the assay was immunoSEQ multiplex PCR. The table lists roughly 50,000 clones, about 88% of them singletons, with less than 20% in the top ten. The sample belongs to a study of radiotherapy plus CTLA-4 blockade in lung cancer. CDR1 is MNHNY and CDR2 is SVGAGI in the germline V gene (reference sequence). CDR3 size: 14 residues. The V gene lost 0 bases and the J gene lost 3 bases, with 8 bases spanning the gap. This TCR derives from a human donor with non-small cell lung cancer that progressed on radiotherapy plus ipilimumab. Some clones in this sample may be carry-over from other donors' samples. This sample comprised peripheral blood, obtained from a patient treated with radiotherapy plus ipilimumab. V is TRBV6-6 and J is TRBJ2-5; a possible D gene is TRBD1 (6 bases). For the CDR3, the DNA is TGTGCCAGCAGTTACTCGAACAGGGAAGAGACCCAGTACTTC. As protein: CASSYSNREETQYF.